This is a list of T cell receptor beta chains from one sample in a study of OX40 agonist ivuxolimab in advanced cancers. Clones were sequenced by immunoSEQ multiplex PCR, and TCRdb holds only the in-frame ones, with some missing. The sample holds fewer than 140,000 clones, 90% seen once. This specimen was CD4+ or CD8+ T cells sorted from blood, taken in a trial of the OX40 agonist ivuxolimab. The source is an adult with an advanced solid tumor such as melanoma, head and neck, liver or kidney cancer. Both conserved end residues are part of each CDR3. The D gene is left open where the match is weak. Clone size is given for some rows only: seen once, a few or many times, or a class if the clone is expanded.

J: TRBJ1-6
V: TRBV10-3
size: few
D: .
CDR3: CAISEGRNLSPLHF
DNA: TGTGCCATCAGTGAGGGCAGGAACCTTTCACCCCTCCACTTT

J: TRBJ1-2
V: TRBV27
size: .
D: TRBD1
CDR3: CASSLWGTGYYGYTF
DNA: TGTGCCAGCAGTTTATGGGGGACAGGGTACTATGGCTACACCTTC

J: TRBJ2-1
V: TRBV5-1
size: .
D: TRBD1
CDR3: CASSLTGEDYNEQFF
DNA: TGCGCCAGCAGCTTGACAGGGGAAGACTACAATGAGCAGTTCTTC

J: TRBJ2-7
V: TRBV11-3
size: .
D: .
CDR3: CASSFGVASTPHEQYF
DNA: TGTGCCAGCAGCTTTGGGGTAGCCAGCACACCTCACGAGCAGTACTTC

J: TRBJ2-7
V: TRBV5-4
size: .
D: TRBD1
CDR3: CASSPTGQGSYEQYF
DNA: TGTGCCAGCAGCCCTACGGGACAGGGGTCGTACGAGCAGTACTTC

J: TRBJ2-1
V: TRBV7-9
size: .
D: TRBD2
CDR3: CASSGGRRAGATNEQFF
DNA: TGTGCCAGCAGCGGAGGTCGGCGAGCGGGGGCCACCAATGAGCAGTTCTTC

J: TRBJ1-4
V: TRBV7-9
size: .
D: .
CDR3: CASSTAEATNEKLFF
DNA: TGTGCCAGCAGCACCGCAGAGGCAACTAATGAAAAACTGTTTTTT

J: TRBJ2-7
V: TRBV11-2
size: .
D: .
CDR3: CASSLDRILSYEQYF
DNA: TGTGCCAGCAGCTTAGATCGCATCCTCTCCTACGAGCAGTACTTC

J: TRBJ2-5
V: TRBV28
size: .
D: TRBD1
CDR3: CASSFSMGQGQETQYF
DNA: TGTGCCAGCAGTTTCTCCATGGGACAGGGCCAAGAGACCCAGTACTTC

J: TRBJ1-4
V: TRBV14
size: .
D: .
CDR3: CASSRPGREKLFF
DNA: TGTGCCAGCAGCCGCCCGGGACGTGAAAAACTGTTTTTT

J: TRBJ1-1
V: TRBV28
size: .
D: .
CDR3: CASSLTQREAFF
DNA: TGTGCCAGCAGCCTTACACAGAGGGAAGCTTTCTTT

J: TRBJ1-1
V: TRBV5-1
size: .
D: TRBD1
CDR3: CASSWADREHTEAFF
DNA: TGCGCCAGCAGCTGGGCAGACAGGGAACACACTGAAGCTTTCTTT

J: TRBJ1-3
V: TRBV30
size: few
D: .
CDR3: CAWSVGASSGNTIYF
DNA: TGTGCCTGGAGTGTGGGCGCTAGCTCTGGAAACACCATATATTTT

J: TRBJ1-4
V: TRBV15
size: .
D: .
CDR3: CATSRDREGNEKLFF
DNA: TGTGCCACCAGCAGAGATAGGGAGGGGAACGAAAAACTGTTTTTT

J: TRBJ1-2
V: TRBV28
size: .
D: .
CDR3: CASSWGLAGYGYTF
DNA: TGTGCCAGCAGTTGGGGTCTAGCGGGCTATGGCTACACCTTC

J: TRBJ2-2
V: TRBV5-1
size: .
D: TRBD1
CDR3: CASSPGTGGYTGELFF
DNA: TGCGCCAGCAGCCCGGGGACAGGGGGTTACACCGGGGAGCTGTTTTTT

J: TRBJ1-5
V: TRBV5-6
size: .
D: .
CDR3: CASGRRNQPQHF
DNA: TGTGCCAGCGGGCGGAGGAATCAGCCCCAGCATTTT

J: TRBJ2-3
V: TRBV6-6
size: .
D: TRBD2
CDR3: CASRRGGLTDTQYF
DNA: TGTGCCAGCAGGCGGGGGGGCCTCACAGATACGCAGTATTTT

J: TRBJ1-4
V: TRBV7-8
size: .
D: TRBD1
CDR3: CASSPQRVQGAVFEKLFF
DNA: TGTGCCAGCAGCCCACAGAGGGTCCAGGGGGCTGTATTTGAAAAACTGTTTTTT

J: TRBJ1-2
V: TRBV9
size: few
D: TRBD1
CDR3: CASSDAGGGYGYTF
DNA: TGTGCCAGCAGCGACGCAGGGGGCGGCTATGGCTACACCTTC

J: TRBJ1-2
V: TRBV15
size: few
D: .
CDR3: CATSSVKGWGYTF
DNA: TGTGCCACCAGCAGTGTGAAGGGTTGGGGCTACACCTTC

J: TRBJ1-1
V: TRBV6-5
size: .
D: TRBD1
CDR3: CASAGQANTEAFF
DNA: TGTGCCAGCGCGGGACAGGCGAACACTGAAGCTTTCTTT

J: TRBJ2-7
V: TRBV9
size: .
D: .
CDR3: CASSARVAPYEQYF
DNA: TGTGCCAGCAGCGCCCGGGTCGCCCCCTACGAGCAGTACTTC

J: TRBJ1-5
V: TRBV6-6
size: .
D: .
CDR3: CASRQGGEGQPQHF
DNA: TGTGCCAGCAGACAGGGCGGGGAAGGTCAGCCCCAGCATTTT

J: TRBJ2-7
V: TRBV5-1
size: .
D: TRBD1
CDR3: CASSLRGQDNEQYF
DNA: TGCGCCAGCAGCTTGCGCGGACAGGACAACGAGCAGTACTTC

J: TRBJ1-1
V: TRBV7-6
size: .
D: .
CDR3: CASSLDVQREAFF
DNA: TGTGCCAGCAGCTTAGATGTCCAGCGTGAAGCTTTCTTT

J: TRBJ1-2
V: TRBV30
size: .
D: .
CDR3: CAWSFVTGRSYGYTF
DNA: TGTGCCTGGAGCTTTGTGACAGGCCGATCCTATGGCTACACCTTC

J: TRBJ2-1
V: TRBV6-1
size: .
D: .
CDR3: CASRIWGGDNEQFF
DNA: TGTGCCAGCAGAATCTGGGGTGGGGACAATGAGCAGTTCTTC

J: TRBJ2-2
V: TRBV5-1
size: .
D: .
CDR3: CASSLGTVNTGELFF
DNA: TGCGCCAGCAGCTTGGGGACAGTTAACACCGGGGAGCTGTTTTTT

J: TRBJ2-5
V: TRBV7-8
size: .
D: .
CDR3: CASSLDLTGETQYF
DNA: TGTGCCAGCAGCTTAGATCTTACAGGGGAGACCCAGTACTTC

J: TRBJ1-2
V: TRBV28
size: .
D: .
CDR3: CASRPPGSPYGYTF
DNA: TGTGCCAGCAGACCTCCCGGGAGCCCGTATGGCTACACCTTC

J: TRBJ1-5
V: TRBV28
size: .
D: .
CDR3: CASSLMRGGALNQPQHF
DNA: TGTGCCAGCAGTTTAATGCGGGGAGGGGCCCTCAATCAGCCCCAGCATTTT

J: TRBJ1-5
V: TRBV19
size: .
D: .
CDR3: CASNGGRNQPQHF
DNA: TGTGCCAGTAACGGGGGGAGGAATCAGCCCCAGCATTTT

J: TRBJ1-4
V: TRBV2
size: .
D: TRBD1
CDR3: CASLGQINEKLFF
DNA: TGTGCCAGCCTGGGACAGATTAATGAAAAACTGTTTTTT

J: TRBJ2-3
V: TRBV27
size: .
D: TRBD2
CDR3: CASSSPLISGGGTDTQYF
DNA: TGTGCCAGCAGTTCCCCACTTATATCGGGGGGGGGAACAGATACGCAGTATTTT

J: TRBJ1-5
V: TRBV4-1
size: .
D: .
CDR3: CASSQDGGHNSNQPQHF
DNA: TGCGCCAGCAGCCAAGATGGGGGACACAATAGCAATCAGCCCCAGCATTTT

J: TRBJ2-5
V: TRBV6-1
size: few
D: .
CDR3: CASKLGQETQYF
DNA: TGTGCCAGCAAGTTGGGCCAAGAGACCCAGTACTTC

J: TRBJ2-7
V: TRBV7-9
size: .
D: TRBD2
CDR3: CASSPNPLERGGEQYF
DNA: TGTGCCAGCAGCCCAAACCCCCTTGAGCGGGGGGGAGAGCAGTACTTC

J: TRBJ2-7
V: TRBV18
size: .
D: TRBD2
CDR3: CASSPRLAGDEQYF
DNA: TGTGCCAGCTCACCACGACTAGCGGGGGACGAGCAGTACTTC